Here is one T cell receptor (beta chain) with its context. The protocol was immunoSEQ multiplex PCR, while the TCRdb copy is restricted to in-frame clones and leaves out a portion. The profile shows about 190,000 clones, about nine tenths of them singletons. This entry is derived from a study of blood T cell repertoires in COVID-19. This CDR3 region has 14 residues. CDR1 is MRHNA and CDR2 is SNTAGT in the germline V gene. J gave up 9 bases and V 6 bases, and 4 bases lay outside the gene matches. Sequencing was done on a sample of peripheral blood. The chain links TRBV6-4 to TRBJ2-1; 14 positions agree with TRBD2. The source is a man aged 35 to 55 with acute or convalescent COVID-19. The CDR3 region has the DNA TGTGCCAGCAGAGGGACTAGCGGGGGAGGTGAGCAGTTCTTC. Protein product: CASRGTSGGGEQFF.